The sequence of this TCR beta chain was determined in a study of blood T cell repertoires in COVID-19. The wider study: Some COVID-19 samples were acute and others convalescent; all came from the United States, Italy and Spain.

The protocol was immunoSEQ multiplex PCR, while the TCRdb copy is restricted to in-frame clones and leaves out a portion. Of 150,000 or so clones in the sample, about 87% were seen once. The CDR3 extends over 14 amino acids. The germline gives CDR1 SGHDT, CDR2 YYEEEE. V was trimmed by 7 bases and J by 1 base, leaving 12 bases between them. The sample consisted of peripheral blood. The V call is TRBV5-6, the J call TRBJ1-5; D ambiguous. This clonotype was sampled from a man aged 80 or over with acute or convalescent COVID-19. The CDR3 is CASAHGRSNQPQHF. The CDR3 DNA reads TGTGCCAGCGCGCACGGGAGGAGCAATCAGCCCCAGCATTTT.